The source of this T cell receptor (beta chain) is a study of shared clonotypes between healthy human individuals (dated by TCRdb to the early 2020s). About the study as a whole: A couple of women and a few men aged 18 to 49 years were included in the cohort. Between about 0.94 and 10 billion PBMCs per donor were obtained by leukapheresis. Different laboratories and diverse techniques were used to prepare libraries and sequence TCR repertoires, to increase sequencing depth and limit assay-specific biases. To estimate repertoire size and how much clonotypes are shared between individuals, the study performed deep sequencing of blood TCR repertoires from a handful of healthy adults. Overall results and qualifications from the work: Because the study included only a small number of donors, the genetic and exposure-history diversity represented was limited. Sampling was limited to blood, and TCR repertoires in tissue likely differ from TCR repertoires in blood. Pairwise subsampling led to the expectation that sequencing depth would affect the degree of clonotype sharing among donors.

The donors were healthy, HIV-negative adults who had no recently reported acute infections or vaccinations. All donors were Caucasian adults living in Nashville, Tennessee, USA. For unsorted samples, 100 million or so PBMCs were counted, and genomic DNA was extracted using the QIAamp DNA Blood Mini kit. Blood was obtained by leukapheresis, after which PBMCs were separated by Ficoll-Histopaque density gradient centrifugation and cryopreserved in liquid nitrogen vapor phase. The CDR3 holds 16 amino acids from the cysteine to the phenylalanine. The CDR3 DNA has 48 bases and is translated from base 1. V and J lose 4 bases and 2 bases, and a span of 17 bases separates them. Per the germline V gene, SGHRS is the CDR1 and YFSETQ is the CDR2. Remarks on this clone: What antigen it recognizes has not been identified. It has no much larger one-base neighbor in the sample; base qualities were not kept.

Using the deep immunoSEQ assay, multiplex PCR amplified TCR CDR3 regions from genomic DNA. Extracted genomic DNA from each cell subset was spread evenly across all wells of several immunoSEQ 96-well plates, with each plate serving as a replicate. For unsorted PBMC, each replicate PCR was loaded with about 280 ng genomic DNA, equivalent to about 33,000 T cell genomes. Ten immunoSEQ deep assay plates were used to sequence the unsorted PBMC genomic DNA. Purified libraries were measured with a Qubit 3.0 fluorometer, size-checked on a Bioanalyzer 2100, and measured again with the KAPA Library Quantification kit. Every immunoSEQ 96-well plate was sequenced on a dedicated single-read 150-cycle Illumina NextSeq 550 flow cell. The authors' pipeline ran thus. Because the immunoSEQ output held only junctional sequences and lacked quality scores, the filtering could not match the filtering applied to full-length reads. Sequences were annotated with PyIR, a Python wrapper for IgBLAST v1.9, using IMGT germline references to assign V/J genes and CDR3. Reads with weak V/J assignments (E-value above 1e-6), missing CDR3, stop codons, out-of-frame junctions, or ambiguous translated residues were removed. V3J clonotypes were defined as sequences sharing an identical inferred V gene, J gene, and CDR3 amino acid sequence. Percentage overlap between repertoires was calculated by dividing the number of shared unique clonotypes by the size of the smaller repertoire. RTK rarefaction, the Chao1 estimator, and Recon v2.1 estimates of unobserved clonotypes were used to assess repertoire richness. What TCRdb holds here is the immuneACCESS table cut down to in-frame rearrangements. Part of the clones is not present; checked against another copy, under half of the missing clones reflect an unresolved V gene, and the others are unexplained. From that table come the V and J calls and clone size; the DNA was used to work out D and trimming. Recorded for this sample are about 480,000 clones; 75% to 80% of them occurred a single time. In total, the top ten clones hold approximately 13% of the sample.

The origin of this receptor is a middle-aged woman in good health. Some clones in this sample may be carry-over from other donors' samples. The sequencing sample was made of PBMCs. This chain is built from TRBV5-1 and TRBJ2-3; no D gene is confidently identified. The CDR3 reads CASSPLVGVPTDTQYF. The nucleotide sequence is given as TGCGCCAGCAGCCCCCTTGTTGGGGTCCCCACAGATACGCAGTATTTT.